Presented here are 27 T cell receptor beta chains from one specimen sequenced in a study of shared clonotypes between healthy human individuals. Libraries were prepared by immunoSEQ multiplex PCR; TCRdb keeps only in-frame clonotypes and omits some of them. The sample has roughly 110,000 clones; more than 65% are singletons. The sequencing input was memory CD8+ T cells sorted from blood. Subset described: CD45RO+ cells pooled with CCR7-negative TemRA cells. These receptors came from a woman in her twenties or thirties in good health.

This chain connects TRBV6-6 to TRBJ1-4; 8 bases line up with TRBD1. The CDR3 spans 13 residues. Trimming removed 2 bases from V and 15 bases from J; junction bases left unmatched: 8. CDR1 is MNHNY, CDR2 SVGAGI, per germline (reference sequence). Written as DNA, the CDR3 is TGTGCCAGCAGTTACCTGGACAGGGTGATAATGTTTTTT. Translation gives CASSYLDRVIMFF.

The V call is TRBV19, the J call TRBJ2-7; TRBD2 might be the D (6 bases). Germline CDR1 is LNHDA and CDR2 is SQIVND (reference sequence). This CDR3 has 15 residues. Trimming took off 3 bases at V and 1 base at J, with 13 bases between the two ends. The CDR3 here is CASSIAVGGSYEQYF. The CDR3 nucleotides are TGTGCCAGTAGTATCGCGGTTGGGGGGTCCTACGAGCAGTACTTC.

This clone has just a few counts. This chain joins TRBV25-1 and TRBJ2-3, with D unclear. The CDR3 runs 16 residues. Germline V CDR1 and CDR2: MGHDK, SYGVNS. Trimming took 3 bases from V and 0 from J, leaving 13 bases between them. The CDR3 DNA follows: TGTGCCAGCAGTGATCGTAAGGGTGGGAGCACAGATACGCAGTATTTT. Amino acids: CASSDRKGGSTDTQYF.

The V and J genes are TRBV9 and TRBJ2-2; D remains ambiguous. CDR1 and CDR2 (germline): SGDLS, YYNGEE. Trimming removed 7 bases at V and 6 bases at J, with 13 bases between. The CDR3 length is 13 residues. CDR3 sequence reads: CASDGDRAGELFF. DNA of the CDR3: TGTGCCAGCGATGGGGATCGGGCCGGGGAGCTGTTTTTT.

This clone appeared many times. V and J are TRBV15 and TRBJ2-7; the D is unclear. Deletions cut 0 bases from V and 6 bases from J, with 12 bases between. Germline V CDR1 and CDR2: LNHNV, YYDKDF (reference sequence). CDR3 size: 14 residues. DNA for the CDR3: TGTGCCACCAGCAGAGACAGAGAGGTGTCCGAGCAGTACTTC. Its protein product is CATSRDREVSEQYF.

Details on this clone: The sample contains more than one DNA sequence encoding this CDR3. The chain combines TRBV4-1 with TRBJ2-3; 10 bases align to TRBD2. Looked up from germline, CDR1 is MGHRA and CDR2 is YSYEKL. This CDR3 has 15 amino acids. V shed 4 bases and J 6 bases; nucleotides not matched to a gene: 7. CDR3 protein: CASSRLAGEGDTQYF. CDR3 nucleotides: TGCGCCAGCAGCCGGCTAGCGGGAGAAGGGGATACGCAGTATTTT.

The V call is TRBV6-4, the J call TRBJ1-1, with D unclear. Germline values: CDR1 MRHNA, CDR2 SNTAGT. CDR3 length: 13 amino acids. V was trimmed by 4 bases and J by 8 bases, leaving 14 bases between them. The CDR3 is CASSVQPGSEAFF. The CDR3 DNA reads TGTGCCAGCAGTGTGCAGCCGGGATCCGAAGCTTTCTTT.

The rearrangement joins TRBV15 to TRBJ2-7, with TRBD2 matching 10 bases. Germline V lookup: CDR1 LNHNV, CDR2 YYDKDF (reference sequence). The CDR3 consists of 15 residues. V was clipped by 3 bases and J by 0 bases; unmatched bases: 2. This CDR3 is CATSRIAGGSYEQYF. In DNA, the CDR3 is TGTGCCACCAGCAGGATAGCGGGAGGCTCCTACGAGCAGTACTTC.

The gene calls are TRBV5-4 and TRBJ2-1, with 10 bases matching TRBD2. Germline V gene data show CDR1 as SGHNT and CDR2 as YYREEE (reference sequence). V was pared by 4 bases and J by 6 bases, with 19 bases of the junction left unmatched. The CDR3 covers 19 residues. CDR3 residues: CASSPGGLAGVRGANEQFF. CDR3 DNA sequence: TGTGCCAGCAGCCCAGGCGGGCTAGCGGGAGTTCGGGGGGCCAATGAGCAGTTCTTC.

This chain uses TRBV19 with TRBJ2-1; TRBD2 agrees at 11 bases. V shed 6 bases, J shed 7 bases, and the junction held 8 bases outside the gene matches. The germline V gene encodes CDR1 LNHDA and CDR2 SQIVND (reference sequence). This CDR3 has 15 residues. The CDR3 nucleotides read TGTGCCAGTAGAATACTAGCGGGAGTTGGTAATGAGCAGTTCTTC. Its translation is CASRILAGVGNEQFF.

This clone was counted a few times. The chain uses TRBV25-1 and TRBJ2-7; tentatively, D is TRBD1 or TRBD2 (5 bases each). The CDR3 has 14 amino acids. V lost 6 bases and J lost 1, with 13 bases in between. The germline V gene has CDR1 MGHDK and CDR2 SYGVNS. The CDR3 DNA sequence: TGTGCCAGCAGCTCCGGGACGGCATCCTACGAGCAGTACTTC. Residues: CASSSGTASYEQYF.

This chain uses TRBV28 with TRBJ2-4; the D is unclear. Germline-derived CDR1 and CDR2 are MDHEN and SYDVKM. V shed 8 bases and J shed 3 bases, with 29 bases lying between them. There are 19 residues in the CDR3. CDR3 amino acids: CASAHDPDVVRLGKNIQYF. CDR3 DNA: TGTGCCAGCGCGCATGATCCGGACGTCGTCCGGCTCGGCAAAAACATTCAGTACTTC. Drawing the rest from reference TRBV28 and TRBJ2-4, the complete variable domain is DVKVTQSSRYLVKRTGEKVFLECVQDMDHENMFWYRQDPGLGLRLIYFSYDVKMKEKGDIPEGYSVSREKKERFSLILESASTNQTSMYLCASAHDPDVVRLGKNIQYFGAGTRLSVL.

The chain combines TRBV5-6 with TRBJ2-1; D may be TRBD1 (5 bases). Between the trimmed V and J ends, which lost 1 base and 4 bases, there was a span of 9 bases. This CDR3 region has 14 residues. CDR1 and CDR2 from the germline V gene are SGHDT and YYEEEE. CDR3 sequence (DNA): TGTGCCAGCAGCTTGTATTCAGGGTACAATGAGCAGTTCTTC. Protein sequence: CASSLYSGYNEQFF.

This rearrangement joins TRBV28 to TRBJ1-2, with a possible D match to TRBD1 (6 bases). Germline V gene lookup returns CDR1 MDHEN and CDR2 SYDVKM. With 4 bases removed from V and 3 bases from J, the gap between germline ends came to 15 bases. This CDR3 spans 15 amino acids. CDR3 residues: CASSSNGRGDYGYTF. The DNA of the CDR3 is TGTGCCAGCAGTTCCAACGGCAGGGGCGACTATGGCTACACCTTC.

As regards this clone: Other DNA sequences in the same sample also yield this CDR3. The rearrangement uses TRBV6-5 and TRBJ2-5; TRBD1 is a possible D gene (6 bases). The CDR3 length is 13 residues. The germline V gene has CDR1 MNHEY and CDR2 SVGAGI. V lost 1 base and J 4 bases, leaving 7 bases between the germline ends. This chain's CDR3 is CASSYLGAETQYF. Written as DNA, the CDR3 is TGTGCCAGCAGTTACTTGGGGGCAGAGACCCAGTACTTC.

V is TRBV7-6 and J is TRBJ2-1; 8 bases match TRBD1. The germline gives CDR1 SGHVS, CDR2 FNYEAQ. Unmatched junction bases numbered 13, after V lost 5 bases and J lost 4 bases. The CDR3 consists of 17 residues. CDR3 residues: CASSPLSGTGTYNEQFF. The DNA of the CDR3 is TGTGCCAGCAGCCCCTTATCTGGGACAGGTACTTACAATGAGCAGTTCTTC.

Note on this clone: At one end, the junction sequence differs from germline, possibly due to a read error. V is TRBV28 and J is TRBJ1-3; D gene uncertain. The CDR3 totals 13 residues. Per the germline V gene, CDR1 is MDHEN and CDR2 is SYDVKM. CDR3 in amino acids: CASSFSAGNTIYF. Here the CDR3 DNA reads TGTGCCAGCAGTTTCTCGGCTGGGAACACCATATATTTT.

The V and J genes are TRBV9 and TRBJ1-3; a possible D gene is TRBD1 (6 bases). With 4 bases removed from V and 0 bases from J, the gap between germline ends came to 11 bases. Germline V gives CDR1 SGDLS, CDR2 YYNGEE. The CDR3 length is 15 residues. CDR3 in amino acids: CASSTRGLSGNTIYF. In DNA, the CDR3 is TGTGCCAGCAGCACCAGGGGCCTCTCTGGAAACACCATATATTTT.

The CDR3 protein is CASSQDTPLLAGPQETQYF. The CDR3 DNA reads TGCGCCAGCAGCCAAGATACCCCCTTATTAGCGGGACCCCAAGAGACCCAGTACTTC. The chain couples TRBV4-1 to TRBJ2-5, with 8 bases that match TRBD2. Germline V gives CDR1 MGHRA, CDR2 YSYEKL. J gave up 1 base and V 0 bases, and 13 bases lay outside the gene matches. The CDR3 length is 19 residues.

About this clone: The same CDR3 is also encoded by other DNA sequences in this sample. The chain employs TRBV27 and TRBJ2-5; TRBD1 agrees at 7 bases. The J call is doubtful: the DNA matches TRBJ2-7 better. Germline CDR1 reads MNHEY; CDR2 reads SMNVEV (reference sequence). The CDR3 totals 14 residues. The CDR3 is CASSPTGSSYEQYF. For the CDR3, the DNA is TGTGCCAGCAGTCCGACAGGGTCGTCCTACGAGCAGTACTTC.

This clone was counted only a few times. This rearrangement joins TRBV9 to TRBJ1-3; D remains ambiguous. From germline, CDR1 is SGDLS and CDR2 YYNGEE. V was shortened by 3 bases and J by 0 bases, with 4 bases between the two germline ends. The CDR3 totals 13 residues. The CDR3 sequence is CASSDNSGNTIYF. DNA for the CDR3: TGTGCCAGCAGCGACAACTCTGGAAACACCATATATTTT.

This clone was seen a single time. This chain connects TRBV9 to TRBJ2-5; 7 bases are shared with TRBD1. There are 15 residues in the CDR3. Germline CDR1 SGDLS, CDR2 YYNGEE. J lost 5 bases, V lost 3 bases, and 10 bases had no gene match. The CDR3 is CASSEGTVAAETQYF. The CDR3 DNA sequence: TGTGCCAGCAGCGAGGGGACAGTGGCGGCGGAGACCCAGTACTTC.

CDR3 region: CASSLLAGWDEQFF. The CDR3 bases are TGTGCCAGCAGCTTACTAGCGGGATGGGATGAGCAGTTCTTC. The rearrangement uses TRBV5-8 and TRBJ2-1, with 10 bases fitting TRBD2. The germline gives CDR1 SGHTS, CDR2 YDEGEE. The CDR3 length is 14 residues. V trimming: 2 bases; J trimming: 8 bases; junction bases outside the gene matches: 4.

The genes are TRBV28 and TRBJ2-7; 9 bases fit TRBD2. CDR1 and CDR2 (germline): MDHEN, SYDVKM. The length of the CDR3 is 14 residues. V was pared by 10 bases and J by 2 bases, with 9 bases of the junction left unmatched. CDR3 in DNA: TGTGCCATCACCACGACTAGCGGAGCCTACGAGCAGTACTTC. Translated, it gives CAITTTSGAYEQYF.

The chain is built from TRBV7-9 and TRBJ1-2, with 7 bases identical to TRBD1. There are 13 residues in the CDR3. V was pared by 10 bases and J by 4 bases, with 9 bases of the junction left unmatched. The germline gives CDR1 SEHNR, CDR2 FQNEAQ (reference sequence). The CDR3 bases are TGTGCCATTCTCGTGACAGGGACCTATGGCTACACCTTC. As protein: CAILVTGTYGYTF.

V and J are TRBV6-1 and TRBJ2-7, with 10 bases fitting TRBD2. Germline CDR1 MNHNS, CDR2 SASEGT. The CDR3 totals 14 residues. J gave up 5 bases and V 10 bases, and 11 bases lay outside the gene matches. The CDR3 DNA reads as TGTGCCATCGAGGAGCCTAGCGGGAGCGACGAGCAGTACTTC. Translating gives CAIEEPSGSDEQYF.

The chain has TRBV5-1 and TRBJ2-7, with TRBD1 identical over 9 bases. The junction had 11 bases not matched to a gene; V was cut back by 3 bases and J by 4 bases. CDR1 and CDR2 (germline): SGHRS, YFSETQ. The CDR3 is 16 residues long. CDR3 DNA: TGCGCCAGCAGCTCATGGAGACAGGGGGTATTTTACGAGCAGTACTTC. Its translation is CASSSWRQGVFYEQYF.